These 14 T cell receptor beta chains originate from one sample sequenced in a study of cytomegalovirus exposure and HLA in healthy donors. Primers: 60 Vbeta forward and 13 Jbeta reverse. Assay used: immunoSEQ multiplex PCR; TCRdb lists only in-frame clones, some missing. The sample carries 120,000 to 150,000 clones, approximately 76% recorded once. The sequencing input was PBMCs. These receptors all stem from a man between 40 and 49 years old in good health and CMV-seronegative.

CDR3 in DNA: TGTGCCAGCTTGAGGGGGGATACGCAGTATTTT. It yields the protein CASLRGDTQYF. V is TRBV2 and J is TRBJ2-3; D perhaps matches TRBD1 (6 bases). The V gene's germline CDR1 is SNHLY and CDR2 FYNNEI. V was cut by 8 bases and J by 6 bases, with 9 bases left in between. The CDR3 extends over 11 amino acids. The full variable domain, with the rest looked up from reference TRBV2 and TRBJ2-3, is EPEVTQTPSHQVTQMGQEVILRCVPISNHLYFYWYRQILGQKVEFLVSFYNNEISEKSEIFDDQFSVERPDGSNFTLKIRSTKLEDSAMYFCASLRGDTQYFGPGTRLTVL.

CDR3 DNA sequence: TGTGCCAGCAGCCCCGGACAGGGATTGTTTTGGAACACTGAAGCTTTCTTT. As protein: CASSPGQGLFWNTEAFF. This sequence joins TRBV11-2 and TRBJ1-1; 8 nucleotides match TRBD1. The germline V gene has CDR1 SGHAT and CDR2 FQNNGV. Germline trimming cut 5 bases from V and 1 base from J; bases unmatched to any gene: 12. There are 17 residues in the CDR3.

This clone was recorded a few times. The V and J genes are TRBV7-6 and TRBJ2-1, with unresolved D. The CDR3 has 14 amino acids. V was trimmed by 4 bases and J by 1 base, leaving 8 bases between them. The germline V gene encodes CDR1 SGHVS and CDR2 FNYEAQ. The CDR3, as DNA: TGTGCCAGCAGCTACAGTAATTCCTACAATGAGCAGTTCTTC. Translation: CASSYSNSYNEQFF.

This clone appeared once. CDR3 region: CASSVAGSGSSYEQYF. The CDR3 bases are TGTGCCAGCAGCGTAGCGGGTAGCGGAAGCTCCTACGAGCAGTACTTC. J is TRBJ2-7 and V is TRBV9; D perhaps matches TRBD2 (6 bases). Germline V gene data show CDR1 as SGDLS and CDR2 as YYNGEE. The V end was cut by 0 bases, the J end by 0 bases, with 13 bases between. The CDR3 length is 16 residues.

This clone was detected a few times. The J gene is TRBJ2-3, the V gene TRBV4-2; 7 bases line up with TRBD2. Trimming at V came to 0 bases and at J to 1 base, leaving 7 bases not matched to a gene. Germline V gives CDR1 LGHNA, CDR2 YNFKEQ. CDR3 size: 17 residues. This chain's CDR3 is CASSQDGLGGGTDTQYF. CDR3 DNA sequence: TGTGCCAGCAGCCAAGATGGTTTGGGGGGGGGCACAGATACGCAGTATTTT.

This clone was recorded only once. The chain employs TRBV10-3 and TRBJ2-7, with 7 nucleotides matching TRBD2. In germline, CDR1 is ENHRY, CDR2 SYGVKD. This CDR3 has 14 amino acids. V dropped 4 bases and J dropped 5; count of bases not matched to a gene: 8. CDR3 amino acids: CAISVSGAGDEQYF. The CDR3 DNA reads TGTGCCATCAGTGTGTCCGGGGCGGGGGACGAGCAGTACTTC.

This chain connects TRBV6-1 to TRBJ2-6; TRBD2 is a possible D gene (5 bases). V lost 5 bases and J lost 3, with 11 bases in between. CDR3 length: 15 amino acids. Germline V gene data show CDR1 as MNHNS and CDR2 as SASEGT. CDR3 in DNA: TGTGCCAGCAGTCGTTCTAGCATTGGGGCCAACGTCCTGACTTTC. Protein: CASSRSSIGANVLTF.

V and J are TRBV28 and TRBJ2-5; D is undetermined. Judging by the DNA end, TRBJ2-7 fits better; the J call may be wrong. The CDR3 extends over 14 amino acids. Germline CDR1 MDHEN, CDR2 SYDVKM. Here the CDR3 DNA reads TGTGCCAGCACCCCGTCATTGAGCTCCTACGAGCAGTACTTC. It encodes CASTPSLSSYEQYF.

The CDR3 region is CASTYRQGRGQFF. Written as DNA, the CDR3 is TGTGCCAGCACCTATAGGCAGGGAAGGGGGCAGTTCTTC. The V gene is TRBV6-6, the J gene TRBJ2-1, with a weak D call TRBD1 (5 bases). V was pared by 7 bases and J by 12 bases, with 19 bases between. CDR3 length equals 13 residues. From germline, CDR1 is MNHNY and CDR2 SVGAGI (reference sequence).

J is TRBJ1-1 and V is TRBV7-3; 8 nucleotides align to TRBD1. The length of the CDR3 is 13 residues. The germline CDR1 and CDR2 sequences are SGHTA and FQGTGA. The V and J ends lost 5 bases and 5 bases, in that order; junction bases with no gene match: 4. The CDR3 region has the DNA TGTGCCAGCAGCCGCGACAGGGGTACTGAAGCTTTCTTT. This codes for CASSRDRGTEAFF.

The rearrangement joins TRBV7-8 to TRBJ2-7, with D tentatively TRBD2 (6 bases). V lost 5 bases and J 1 base, leaving 18 bases between the germline ends. Germline V CDR1 and CDR2: SGHVS, FQNEAQ. The CDR3 loop spans 16 amino acids. CDR3 coding DNA: TGTGCCAGCAGCCCCTTCGCGGGGAGGTCGTCCTACGAGCAGTACTTC. Translating it yields CASSPFAGRSSYEQYF.

This clone was seen only once. The chain uses TRBV13 and TRBJ2-5; D possibly corresponds to TRBD2 (6 bases). TRBJ2-7 matches the DNA end more closely, so the J call is doubtful. CDR3 size: 12 residues. Germline loops: CDR1 PRHDT, CDR2 FYEKMQ (reference sequence). In DNA form, the CDR3 reads TGTGCCAGCAGCCCGGGAGACTACGAGCAGTACTTC. Its translation: CASSPGDYEQYF.

CDR3 amino acids: CASSPGDTEAFF. CDR3 coding DNA: TGTGCCAGCAGCCCAGGCGACACTGAAGCTTTCTTT. The rearrangement joins TRBV7-9 to TRBJ1-1; D gene unclear. CDR3 length: 12 amino acids. V lost 5 bases, J lost 3 bases, and 7 bases lay in between. Germline V gene data show CDR1 as SEHNR and CDR2 as FQNEAQ (reference sequence).

The chain couples TRBV12-5 to TRBJ2-5, with 9 bases matching TRBD2. V lost 1 base and J lost 5; bases outside the gene matches: 5. This CDR3 is 15 amino acids long. Looked up from germline, CDR1 is LGHNT and CDR2 is FRNRAP. CDR3 loop: CASGLGRTSDETQYF. The CDR3 DNA follows: TGTGCTAGTGGTTTGGGGCGGACTAGCGATGAGACCCAGTACTTC.